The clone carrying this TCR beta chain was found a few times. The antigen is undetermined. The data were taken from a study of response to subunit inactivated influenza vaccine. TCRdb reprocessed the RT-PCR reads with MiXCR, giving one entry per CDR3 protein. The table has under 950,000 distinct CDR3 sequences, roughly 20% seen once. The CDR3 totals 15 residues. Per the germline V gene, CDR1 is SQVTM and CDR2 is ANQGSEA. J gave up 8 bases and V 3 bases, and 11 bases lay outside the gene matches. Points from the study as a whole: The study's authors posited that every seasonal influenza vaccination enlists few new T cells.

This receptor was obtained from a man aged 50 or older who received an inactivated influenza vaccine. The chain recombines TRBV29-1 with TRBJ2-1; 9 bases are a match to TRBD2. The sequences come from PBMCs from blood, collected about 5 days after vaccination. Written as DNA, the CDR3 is TGCAGCGTTGATATGGGGACTAGCCGTACCTATGAGCAGTTCTTC. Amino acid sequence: CSVDMGTSRTYEQFF.